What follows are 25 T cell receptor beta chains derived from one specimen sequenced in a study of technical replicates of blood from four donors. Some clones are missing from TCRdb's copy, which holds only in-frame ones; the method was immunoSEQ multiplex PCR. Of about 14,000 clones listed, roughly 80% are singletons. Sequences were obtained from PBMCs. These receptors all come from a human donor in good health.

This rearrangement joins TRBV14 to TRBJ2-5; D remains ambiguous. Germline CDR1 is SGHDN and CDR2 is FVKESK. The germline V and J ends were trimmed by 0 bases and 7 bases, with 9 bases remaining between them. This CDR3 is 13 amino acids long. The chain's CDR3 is CASSQDLSVTQYF. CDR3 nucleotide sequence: TGTGCCAGCAGCCAAGATCTAAGCGTGACCCAGTACTTC.

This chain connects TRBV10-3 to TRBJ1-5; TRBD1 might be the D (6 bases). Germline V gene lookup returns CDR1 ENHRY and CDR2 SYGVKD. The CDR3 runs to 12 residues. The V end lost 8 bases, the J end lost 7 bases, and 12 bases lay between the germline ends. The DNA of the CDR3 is TGTGCCATCTCGGGGAGGGGGCAGCCCCAGCATTTT. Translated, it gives CAISGRGQPQHF.

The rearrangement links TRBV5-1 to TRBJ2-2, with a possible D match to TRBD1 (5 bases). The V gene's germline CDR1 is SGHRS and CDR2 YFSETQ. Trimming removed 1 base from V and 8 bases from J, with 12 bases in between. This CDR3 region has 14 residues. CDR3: CASSLWQGTGELFF. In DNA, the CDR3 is TGCGCCAGCAGCTTGTGGCAGGGTACAGGGGAGCTGTTTTTT.

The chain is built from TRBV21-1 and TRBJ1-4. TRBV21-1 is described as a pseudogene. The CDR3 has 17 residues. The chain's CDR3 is CASSKEVCGELEEKLFF. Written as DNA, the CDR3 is TGTGCCAGCAGCAAAGAGGTATGCGGGGAGTTAGAGGAAAAACTGTTTTTT.

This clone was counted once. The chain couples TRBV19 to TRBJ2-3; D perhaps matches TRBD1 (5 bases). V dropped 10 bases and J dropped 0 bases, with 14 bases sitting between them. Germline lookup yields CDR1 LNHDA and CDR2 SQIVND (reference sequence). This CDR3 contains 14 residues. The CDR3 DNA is TGTGCCACCAGGGTGGGCGGCAGCACAGATACGCAGTATTTT. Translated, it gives CATRVGGSTDTQYF.

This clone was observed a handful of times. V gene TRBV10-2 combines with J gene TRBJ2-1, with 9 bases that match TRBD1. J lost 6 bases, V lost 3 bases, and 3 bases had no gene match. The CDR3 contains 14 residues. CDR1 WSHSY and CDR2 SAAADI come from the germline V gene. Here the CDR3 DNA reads TGCGCCAGCAGTGAACAGGGGGCGAGCAATGAGCAGTTCTTC. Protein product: CASSEQGASNEQFF.

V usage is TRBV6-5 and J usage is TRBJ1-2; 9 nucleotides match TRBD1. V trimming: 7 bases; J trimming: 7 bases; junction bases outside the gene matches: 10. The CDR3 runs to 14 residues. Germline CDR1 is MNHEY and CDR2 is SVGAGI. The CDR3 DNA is TGTGCCAGCATGGGGACAGGGTCACCCTTTGGCTACACCTTC. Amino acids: CASMGTGSPFGYTF.

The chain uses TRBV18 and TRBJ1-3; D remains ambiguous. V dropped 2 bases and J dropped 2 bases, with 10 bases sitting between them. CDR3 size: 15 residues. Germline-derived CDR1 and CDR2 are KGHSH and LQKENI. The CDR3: CASSPMRSAGNTIYF. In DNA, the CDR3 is TGTGCCAGCTCACCAATGAGATCTGCTGGAAACACCATATATTTT.

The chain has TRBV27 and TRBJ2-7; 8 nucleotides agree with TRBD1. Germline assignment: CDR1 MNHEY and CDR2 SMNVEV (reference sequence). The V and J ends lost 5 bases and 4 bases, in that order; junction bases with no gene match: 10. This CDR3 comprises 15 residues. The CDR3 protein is CASSPRTGSLYEQYF. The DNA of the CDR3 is TGTGCCAGCAGTCCGCGGACAGGGAGTTTGTACGAGCAGTACTTC.

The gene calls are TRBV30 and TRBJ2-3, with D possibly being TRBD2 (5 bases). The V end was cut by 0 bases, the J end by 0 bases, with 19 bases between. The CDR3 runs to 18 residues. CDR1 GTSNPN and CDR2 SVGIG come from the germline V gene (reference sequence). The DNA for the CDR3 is TGTGCCTGGAGTGTATCCGGCCAGTGGGGAGCGAGCACAGATACGCAGTATTTT. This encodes CAWSVSGQWGASTDTQYF.

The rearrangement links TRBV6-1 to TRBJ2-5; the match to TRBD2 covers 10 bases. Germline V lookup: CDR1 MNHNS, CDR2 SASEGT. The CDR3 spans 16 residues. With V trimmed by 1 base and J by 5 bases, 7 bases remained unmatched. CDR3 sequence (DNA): TGTGCCAGCAGTGAAGGGCTAGCGGGAGTGGGGGAGACCCAGTACTTC. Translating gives CASSEGLAGVGETQYF.

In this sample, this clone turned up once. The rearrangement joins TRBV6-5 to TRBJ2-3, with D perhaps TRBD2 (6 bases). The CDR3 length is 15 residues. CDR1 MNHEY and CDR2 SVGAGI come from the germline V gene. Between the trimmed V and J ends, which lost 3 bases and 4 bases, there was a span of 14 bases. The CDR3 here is CASSYFTGESDTQYF. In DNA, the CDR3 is TGTGCCAGCAGTTATTTCACGGGAGAGTCAGATACGCAGTATTTT.

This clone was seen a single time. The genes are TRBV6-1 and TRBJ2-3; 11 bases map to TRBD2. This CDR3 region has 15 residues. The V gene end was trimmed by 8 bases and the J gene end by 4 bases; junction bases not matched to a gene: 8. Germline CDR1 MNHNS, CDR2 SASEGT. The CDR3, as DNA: TGTGCCAGCTACTCTAGCGGGAGGTTCGCAGATACGCAGTATTTT. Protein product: CASYSSGRFADTQYF.

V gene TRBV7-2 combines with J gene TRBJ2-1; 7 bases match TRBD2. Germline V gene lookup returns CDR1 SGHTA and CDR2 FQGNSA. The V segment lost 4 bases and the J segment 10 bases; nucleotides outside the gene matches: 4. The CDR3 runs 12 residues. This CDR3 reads CASSYPGLEQFF. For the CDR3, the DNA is TGTGCCAGCAGCTATCCGGGACTAGAGCAGTTCTTC.

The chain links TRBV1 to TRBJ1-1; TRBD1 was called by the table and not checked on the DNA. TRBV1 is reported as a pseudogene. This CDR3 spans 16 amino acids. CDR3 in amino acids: CTSSQPFLRGDPEAFF. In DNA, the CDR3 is TGCACCAGCAGCCAACCATTTCTAAGGGGCGATCCTGAAGCTTTCTTT.

CDR3 sequence: CASSEGTGADTEAFF. The CDR3 nucleotides are TGCGCCAGCAGTGAAGGGACAGGGGCCGACACTGAAGCTTTCTTT. The chain recombines TRBV10-1 with TRBJ1-1, with 10 bases matching TRBD1. Germline values: CDR1 WNHNN, CDR2 SYGVQD (reference sequence). The J segment lost 3 bases and the V segment lost 3 bases, leaving 4 bases of the junction unmatched. The CDR3 runs to 15 residues.

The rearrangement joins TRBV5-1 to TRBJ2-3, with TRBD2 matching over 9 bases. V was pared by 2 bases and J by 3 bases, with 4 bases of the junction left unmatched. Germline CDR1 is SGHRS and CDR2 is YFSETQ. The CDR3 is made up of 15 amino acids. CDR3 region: CASSFLSGSTDTQYF. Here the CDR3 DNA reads TGCGCCAGCAGCTTCCTTAGCGGGAGTACAGATACGCAGTATTTT. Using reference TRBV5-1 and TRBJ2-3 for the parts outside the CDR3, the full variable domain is KAGVTQTPRYLIKTRGQQVTLSCSPISGHRSVSWYQQTPGQGLQFLFEYFSETQRNKGNFPGRFSGRQFSNSRSEMNVSTLELGDSALYLCASSFLSGSTDTQYFGPGTRLTVL.

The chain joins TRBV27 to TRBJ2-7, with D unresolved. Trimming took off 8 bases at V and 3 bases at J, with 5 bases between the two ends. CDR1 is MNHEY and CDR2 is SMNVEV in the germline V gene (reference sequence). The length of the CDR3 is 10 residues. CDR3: CASPLYEQYF. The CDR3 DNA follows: TGTGCCAGCCCCCTCTACGAGCAGTACTTC.

The CDR3 loop reads CASSPRDTSYEQYF. The CDR3 bases are TGTGCCAGCAGCCCCCGGGACACCTCCTACGAGCAGTACTTC. The gene calls are TRBV4-2 and TRBJ2-7; possibly TRBD1 for D (6 bases). From germline, CDR1 is LGHNA and CDR2 YNFKEQ. CDR3 length: 14 residues. V lost 4 bases and J 0 bases, leaving 10 bases between the germline ends.

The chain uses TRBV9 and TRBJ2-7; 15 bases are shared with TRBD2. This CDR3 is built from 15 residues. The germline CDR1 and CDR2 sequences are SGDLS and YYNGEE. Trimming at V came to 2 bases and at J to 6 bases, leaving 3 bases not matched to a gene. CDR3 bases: TGTGCCAGCAGCGTGGGGACTAGCGGGAGGCGCGAGCAGTACTTC. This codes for CASSVGTSGRREQYF. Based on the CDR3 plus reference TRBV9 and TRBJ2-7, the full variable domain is DSGVTQTPKHLITATGQRVTLRCSPRSGDLSVYWYQQSLDQGLQFLIQYYNGEERAKGNILERFSAQQFPDLHSELNLSSLELGDSALYFCASSVGTSGRREQYFGPGTRLTVT.

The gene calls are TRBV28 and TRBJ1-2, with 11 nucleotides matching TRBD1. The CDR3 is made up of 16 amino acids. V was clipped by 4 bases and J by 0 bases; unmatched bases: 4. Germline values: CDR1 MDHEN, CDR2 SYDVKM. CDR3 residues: CASSSGQGAPNYGYTF. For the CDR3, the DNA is TGTGCCAGCAGTTCAGGACAGGGGGCGCCTAACTATGGCTACACCTTC.

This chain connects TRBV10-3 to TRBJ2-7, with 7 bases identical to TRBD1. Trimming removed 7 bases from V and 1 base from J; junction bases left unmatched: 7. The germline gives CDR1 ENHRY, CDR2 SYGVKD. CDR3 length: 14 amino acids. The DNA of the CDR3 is TGTGCCATCAACCAGGGGACAGCTTCCTACGAGCAGTACTTC. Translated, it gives CAINQGTASYEQYF.

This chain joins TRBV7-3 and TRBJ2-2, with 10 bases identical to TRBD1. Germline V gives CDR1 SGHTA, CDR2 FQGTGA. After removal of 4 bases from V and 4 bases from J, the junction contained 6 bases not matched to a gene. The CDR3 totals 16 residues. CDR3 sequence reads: CASSSSGDRGTGELFF. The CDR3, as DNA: TGTGCCAGCAGCTCGTCCGGGGACAGGGGCACCGGGGAGCTGTTTTTT.

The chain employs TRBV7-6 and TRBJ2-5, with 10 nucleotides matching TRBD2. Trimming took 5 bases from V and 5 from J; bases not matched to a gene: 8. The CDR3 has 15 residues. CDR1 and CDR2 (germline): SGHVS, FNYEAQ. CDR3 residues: CASSPSLAGVETQYF. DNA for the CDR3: TGTGCCAGCAGCCCCAGCCTAGCGGGAGTCGAGACCCAGTACTTC.

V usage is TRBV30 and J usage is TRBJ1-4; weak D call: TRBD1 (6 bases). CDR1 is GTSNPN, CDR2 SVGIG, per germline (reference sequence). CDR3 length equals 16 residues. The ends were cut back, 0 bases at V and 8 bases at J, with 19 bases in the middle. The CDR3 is CAWSVQGISTEEKLFF. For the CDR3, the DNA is TGTGCCTGGAGTGTGCAGGGGATTTCGACTGAAGAAAAACTGTTTTTT.